This passage covers 32 T cell receptor beta chains from one sample sequenced in a study of post-analysis software for immune sequencing data (dated by TCRdb to about 2015). The investigation overall reported the following: Significantly higher frequencies in patients than in controls were found for a handful of TRBV segments, including TRBV5-6, TRBV5-1 and TRBV20-1.

Receptors were amplified or captured by PCR. The listed sequencing device is Illumina HiSeq 2500. Unique molecular identifiers were incorporated into TCR beta cDNA libraries to reduce PCR and sequencing biases. TCRdb redid the processing of the public reads, applying fastp at Q25 and MiXCR, and retained in-frame beta chains. Rows with one shared CDR3 protein collapse into an entry with the most common genes and DNA. This sample has some 500,000 distinct CDR3 sequences in its table, and nearly 45% of those were observed once. The ten largest clones add up to roughly an eighth of the sample. For these receptors, no antigen is known. Source material: blood. These receptors came from a girl aged 5-17 years with multiple sclerosis.

V gene TRBV27 combines with J gene TRBJ2-7; TRBD1 agrees at 8 bases. Per germline, CDR1 MNHEY and CDR2 SMNVEV (reference sequence). Trimming took 6 bases from V and 5 from J; bases not matched to a gene: 6. This CDR3 spans 13 amino acids. The CDR3 DNA reads TGTGCCAGCAGCCATGACAGGGGTAACGAGCAGTACTTC. It yields the protein CASSHDRGNEQYF.

The V call is TRBV27, the J call TRBJ2-7; 8 nucleotides align to TRBD2. This CDR3 has 14 residues. Germline values: CDR1 MNHEY, CDR2 SMNVEV (reference sequence). Trimming removed 3 bases from V and 5 bases from J; junction bases left unmatched: 6. CDR3: CASSLVAGWNEQYF. CDR3 nucleotide sequence: TGTGCCAGCAGTTTGGTAGCGGGATGGAACGAGCAGTACTTC.

This clonotype was counted between two and nine times. This chain links TRBV29-1 with TRBJ2-3; 13 nucleotides agree with TRBD2. Germline V gene data show CDR1 as SQVTM and CDR2 as ANQGSEA. V lost 6 bases to trimming and J lost 9 bases; unmatched junction nucleotides: 9. The length of the CDR3 is 14 residues. CDR3 nucleotide sequence: TGCAGCGTCGCCGGACTAGCGGGAGTGGACACGCAGTATTTT. Translated, it gives CSVAGLAGVDTQYF.

This chain connects TRBV5-8 to TRBJ1-2, with D unclear. From germline, CDR1 is SGHTS and CDR2 YDEGEE. The CDR3 is 13 residues long. The V end was cut by 6 bases, the J end by 5 bases, with 14 bases between. The CDR3 here is CASTPVAEYGYTF. The CDR3 DNA is TGTGCCAGCACCCCGGTGGCAGAGTATGGCTACACCTTC.

The sample holds a few counts of this clonotype. The V call is TRBV27, the J call TRBJ2-1, with D possibly matching TRBD2 (5 bases). Germline V gene sequence: CDR1 MNHEY, CDR2 SMNVEV (reference sequence). The CDR3 consists of 15 residues. Deletions cut 7 bases from V and 5 bases from J, with 18 bases between. The CDR3 sequence: CASTHLGVGDNEQFF. The CDR3 DNA is TGTGCCAGCACGCACCTTGGCGTCGGGGACAATGAGCAGTTCTTC.

In its sample, this clonotype was seen a few times. V and J are TRBV20-1 and TRBJ2-1, with 8 bases aligning to TRBD1. This CDR3 contains 14 residues. J gave up 6 bases and V 3 bases, and 7 bases lay outside the gene matches. Germline CDR1 DFQATT, CDR2 SNEGSKA (reference sequence). DNA of the CDR3: TGCAGTGCTAGTGCAGGGGGCGTCGGCAATGAGCAGTTCTTC. It translates to CSASAGGVGNEQFF.

The chain uses TRBV5-1 and TRBJ2-7, with TRBD1 matching over 7 bases. The CDR3 contains 16 residues. CDR1 and CDR2 from the germline V gene are SGHRS and YFSETQ. V shed 4 bases, J shed 2 bases, and the junction held 12 bases outside the gene matches. The CDR3 DNA follows: TGCGCCAGCAGCCTGGGACACCTTGGACAGGCCTACGAGCAGTACTTC. Amino acids: CASSLGHLGQAYEQYF.

The chain recombines TRBV20-1 with TRBJ2-7; no reliable D call. Germline V gene sequence: CDR1 DFQATT, CDR2 SNEGSKA (reference sequence). The V end lost 6 bases, the J end lost 4 bases, and 10 bases lay between the germline ends. The CDR3 is 11 amino acids. CDR3 residues: CSAALGYEQYF. The CDR3, as DNA: TGCAGTGCCGCCCTTGGATACGAGCAGTACTTC.

In regard to this clonotype: One end of the junction does not line up with germline, which may come from a read error. The rearrangement uses TRBV5-1 and TRBJ2-1, with TRBD2 matching 10 bases. The CDR3 sequence is 16 residues long. Germline V CDR1 and CDR2: SGHRS, YFSETQ. CDR3 coding DNA: TGCGCCAGCAGCTTGGCCGCAGCGGGAGGGTTCGATGAACAGTTCTTC. It is translated as CASSLAAAGGFDEQFF.

CDR3 bases: TGTGCCAGCAGCTTAGCGCCTACCCTTTCCAGGTCCGAGCAGTACTTC. Its protein product is CASSLAPTLSRSEQYF. The chain is built from TRBV7-2 and TRBJ2-7; D is ambiguous. In germline, CDR1 is SGHTA, CDR2 FQGNSA. The V gene lost 0 bases and the J gene lost 6 bases, with 18 bases spanning the gap. The CDR3 extends over 16 amino acids.

This sequence joins TRBV28 and TRBJ2-4; D is unclear. The DNA end is more similar to TRBJ2-7, so the J call may be wrong. Germline CDR1 and CDR2: MDHEN and SYDVKM. This CDR3 has 16 amino acids. The CDR3 DNA sequence: TGTGCCAGCAGCCCCCCTAGGGCCAGCCTAACCTACGAGCAGTACTTC. Translation gives CASSPPRASLTYEQYF.

In its sample, this clonotype was seen once. The gene calls are TRBV20-1 and TRBJ2-3; TRBD2 aligns across 12 bases. V lost 6 bases to trimming and J lost 0 bases; unmatched junction nucleotides: 7. This CDR3 is 16 amino acids long. Germline CDR1 is DFQATT and CDR2 is SNEGSKA (reference sequence). CDR3 in amino acids: CSAQLAGGPSTDTQYF. CDR3 nucleotides: TGCAGTGCACAACTAGCGGGAGGTCCTAGCACAGATACGCAGTATTTT.

V usage is TRBV4-1 and J usage is TRBJ2-3; D gene ambiguous. Germline V gene sequence: CDR1 MGHRA, CDR2 YSYEKL. The CDR3 is 17 amino acids. V lost 0 bases, J lost 2 bases, and 15 bases lay in between. The CDR3 DNA follows: TGCGCCAGCAGCCAAGATGGGCCTCTCTATGACACAGATACGCAGTATTTT. Protein product: CASSQDGPLYDTDTQYF.

This clonotype was seen a handful of times. In nucleotides, the CDR3 is TGTGCCAGCAGCCCTGGGCGGATCAATGAGCAGTTCTTC. The encoded protein is CASSPGRINEQFF. The genes are TRBV11-2 and TRBJ2-1; no definite D call. CDR3 length equals 13 residues. V was shortened by 5 bases and J by 6 bases, with 11 bases between the two germline ends. Germline V lookup: CDR1 SGHAT, CDR2 FQNNGV.

This chain connects TRBV7-9 to TRBJ2-6; D gene ambiguous. The V and J ends lost 3 bases and 4 bases respectively, with 13 bases between them. The CDR3 totals 16 residues. Germline-derived CDR1 and CDR2 are SEHNR and FQNEAQ (reference sequence). The CDR3: CASSLSLRSGANVLTF. The CDR3, as DNA: TGTGCCAGCAGCTTGAGTTTAAGATCCGGGGCCAACGTCCTGACTTTC.

The gene calls are TRBV7-2 and TRBJ2-1, with 9 positions matching TRBD2. CDR3 length: 15 amino acids. The J segment lost 4 bases and the V segment lost 3 bases, leaving 4 bases of the junction unmatched. Germline CDR1 and CDR2: SGHTA and FQGNSA. In DNA form, the CDR3 reads TGTGCCAGCAGCTTTCTAGCGGGATGGTACAATGAGCAGTTCTTC. This gives the protein CASSFLAGWYNEQFF.

The V and J genes are TRBV12-3 or TRBV12-4 and TRBJ2-7; TRBD2 matches 13 bases. The CDR3 consists of 22 residues. V shed 2 bases and J 0 bases; nucleotides not matched to a gene: 19. In DNA form, the CDR3 reads TGTGCCAGCAGTTTAAGGCTGTCTGTGGGGACTAGCGGGAAGGTGAGCTCCTACGAGCAGTACTTC. It translates to CASSLRLSVGTSGKVSSYEQYF.

The V call is TRBV12-3 or TRBV12-4, the J call TRBJ2-1, with TRBD1 matching over 9 bases. There are 15 residues in the CDR3. Trimming removed 5 bases from V and 7 bases from J; junction bases left unmatched: 9. The CDR3 DNA reads as TGTGCCAGCAGTACTGCCGGGACAGGGAAAAATGAGCAGTTCTTC. Its protein product is CASSTAGTGKNEQFF.

The count of this clonotype is one. V and J are TRBV7-9 and TRBJ1-2; possibly TRBD1 for D (5 bases). The CDR3 covers 16 residues. The ends were cut back, 4 bases at V and 9 bases at J, with 24 bases in the middle. Germline values: CDR1 SEHNR, CDR2 FQNEAQ (reference sequence). Written as DNA, the CDR3 is TGTGCCAGCAGCTCCCCCGGGACGCTGGCTGAGGGTAGCTACACCTTC. This sequence encodes CASSSPGTLAEGSYTF. Combining the CDR3 with reference TRBV7-9 and TRBJ1-2 gives the whole variable domain DTGVSQNPRHKITKRGQNVTFRCDPISEHNRLYWYRQTLGQGPEFLTYFQNEAQLEKSRLLSDRFSAERPKGSFSTLEIQRTEQGDSAMYLCASSSPGTLAEGSYTFGSGTRLTVV.

This clonotype has only a few counts. The rearrangement joins TRBV4-1 to TRBJ2-7; perhaps TRBD2 as D (6 bases). Germline CDR1 MGHRA, CDR2 YSYEKL. The CDR3 loop spans 15 amino acids. V lost 2 bases and J lost 1, with 12 bases in between. CDR3 nucleotide sequence: TGCGCCAGCAGCCAATTAGTCGGGAGATCCTACGAGCAGTACTTC. Amino acids: CASSQLVGRSYEQYF.

The chain links TRBV12-3 or TRBV12-4 to TRBJ2-1; tentatively, D is TRBD1 (6 bases). This CDR3 is 15 amino acids long. V lost 6 bases and J 0 bases, leaving 12 bases between the germline ends. CDR3 in DNA: TGTGCCAGCAGCCACGGACAGAGCTCCTACAATGAGCAGTTCTTC. Amino acids: CASSHGQSSYNEQFF.

V is TRBV7-9 and J is TRBJ2-5, with a tentative D call TRBD2 (5 bases). The length of the CDR3 is 14 residues. V gave up 5 bases and J gave up 1 base, with 11 bases separating them. Germline V CDR1 and CDR2: SEHNR, FQNEAQ (reference sequence). CDR3 nucleotide sequence: TGTGCCAGCAGCCTTACTAGTTTCCAAGAGACCCAGTACTTC. Encoded protein: CASSLTSFQETQYF.

This CDR3 reads CASSLAAANREQYF. CDR3 sequence (DNA): TGCGCCAGCAGCTTGGCGGCCGCGAACCGCGAGCAGTACTTC. The rearrangement links TRBV5-1 to TRBJ2-7; no reliable D call. The germline V and J ends were trimmed by 0 bases and 6 bases, with 13 bases remaining between them. CDR3 length: 14 residues. CDR1 and CDR2 from the germline V gene are SGHRS and YFSETQ. Complete variable domain (other parts from reference TRBV5-1 and TRBJ2-7): KAGVTQTPRYLIKTRGQQVTLSCSPISGHRSVSWYQQTPGQGLQFLFEYFSETQRNKGNFPGRFSGRQFSNSRSEMNVSTLELGDSALYLCASSLAAANREQYFGPGTRLTVT.

This clonotype was seen only a few times. This chain uses TRBV12-3 or TRBV12-4 with TRBJ2-7; TRBD2 might be the D (6 bases). This CDR3 is built from 17 residues. The V end was cut by 3 bases, the J end by 4 bases, with 22 bases between. In DNA form, the CDR3 reads TGTGCCAGCAGTTTTGGGGCCAGACTAGTGGAGTCGTACGAGCAGTACTTC. Translating gives CASSFGARLVESYEQYF.

This clonotype has ten or more counts. The CDR3 is CASSSRTGGYGYTF. CDR3 nucleotides: TGCGCCAGCAGCTCAAGGACAGGAGGCTATGGCTACACCTTC. V is TRBV5-1 and J is TRBJ1-2, with 7 bases lining up with TRBD1. Germline values: CDR1 SGHRS, CDR2 YFSETQ. This CDR3 comprises 14 residues. Trimming took 3 bases from V and 4 from J; bases not matched to a gene: 6.

This sequence joins TRBV5-1 and TRBJ2-1, with TRBD1 identical over 7 bases. The J segment lost 5 bases and the V segment lost 3 bases, leaving 8 bases of the junction unmatched. The CDR3 spans 15 residues. Germline lookup yields CDR1 SGHRS and CDR2 YFSETQ. The CDR3 region has the DNA TGCGCCAGCAGCTGGGACAGCGTAGGGGACAATGAGCAGTTCTTC. This codes for CASSWDSVGDNEQFF.

Only a few counts were recorded for this clonotype. The V gene is TRBV10-3, the J gene TRBJ2-5, with 7 bases identical to TRBD1. Germline CDR1 reads ENHRY; CDR2 reads SYGVKD. The CDR3 sequence is 13 residues long. V lost 10 bases to trimming and J lost 4 bases; unmatched junction nucleotides: 9. CDR3 protein: CATMDRYTETQYF. As DNA, the CDR3 is TGTGCCACGATGGACAGGTATACAGAGACCCAGTACTTC.

The count of this clonotype is one. The chain is built from TRBV7-8 and TRBJ1-2, with no clear D. CDR3 length equals 16 residues. The germline V gene has CDR1 SGHVS and CDR2 FQNEAQ. The ends were cut back, 0 bases at V and 5 bases at J, with 16 bases in the middle. The CDR3 DNA reads TGTGCCAGCAGCTTAGCTCGGCCCGTACGCCGATATGGCTACACCTTC. It specifies CASSLARPVRRYGYTF.

The chain is built from TRBV4-1 and TRBJ2-5; 14 nucleotides line up with TRBD2. The CDR3 runs 16 residues. CDR1 is MGHRA and CDR2 is YSYEKL in the germline V gene. V trimming: 4 bases; J trimming: 5 bases; junction bases outside the gene matches: 6. In DNA form, the CDR3 reads TGCGCCAGCAGCCCCGGACTAGCGGGAGGTTACGAGACCCAGTACTTC. This codes for CASSPGLAGGYETQYF.

This clonotype is a singleton in its sample. The chain combines TRBV27 with TRBJ2-4; 11 nucleotides align to TRBD2. With the DNA end fitting TRBJ2-7 better, the J assignment may be wrong. CDR1 is MNHEY and CDR2 is SMNVEV in the germline V gene (reference sequence). There are 15 residues in the CDR3. CDR3 protein: CASSLRLAGYYEQYF. CDR3 coding DNA: TGTGCCAGCAGTCTTCGACTAGCGGGGTACTACGAGCAGTACTTC.

V and J are TRBV15 and TRBJ1-1; D not certain. CDR1 LNHNV and CDR2 YYDKDF come from the germline V gene (reference sequence). V was clipped by 0 bases and J by 9 bases, with 8 bases between them. The CDR3 is 12 residues long. CDR3 in amino acids: CATSRDRVKAFF. CDR3 DNA: TGTGCCACCAGCAGAGATAGGGTTAAAGCTTTCTTT.

The chain recombines TRBV29-1 with TRBJ2-7; 8 bases are a match to TRBD2. Germline V gene lookup returns CDR1 SQVTM and CDR2 ANQGSEA. CDR3 size: 12 residues. J lost 3 bases, V lost 5 bases, and 3 bases had no gene match. The CDR3 DNA sequence: TGCAGCGTTAGCGGGAGTAACTACGAGCAGTACTTC. Amino acids: CSVSGSNYEQYF.